These 32 T cell receptor beta chains came from one sample sequenced in a study of tumor-infiltrating lymphocytes in primary liver carcinoma. Starting material for RNA and DNA co-extraction consisted of about 20-30 mg of unsorted bulk tissue. cDNA specific to TCR beta was made from approximately 0.55 ug of total RNA, with a constant-region primer employed for priming. Libraries covering TCR beta were generated through three nested multiplex PCR rounds (using a slightly modified ARM-PCR). Both of the initial two PCR rounds ran for about 9 cycles and employed TRBV1-TRBV30 forward primers alongside a C-beta reverse primer. TCRdb called the multiplex PCR reads again in MiXCR, with one record for every CDR3 protein. The sample records approximately 37,000 distinct CDR3 sequences, roughly 74% being singletons. The sequencing sample was made of liver tumor tissue from sampling region 4. Subset reported: tumor region T4, right-lateral pole. The receptors here all came from a man between 40 and 49 years old with primary liver carcinoma and hepatitis B virus infection.

The rearrangement links TRBV11-2 to TRBJ2-7; tentative D call: TRBD1 (6 bases). CDR1 SGHAT and CDR2 FQNNGV come from the germline V gene. V was pared by 2 bases and J by 6 bases, with 17 bases between. The CDR3 covers 15 residues. DNA of the CDR3: TGTGCCAGCAGCTTAACCCCAGTGGGGGCTAGCGAGCAGTACGTC. Translating gives CASSLTPVGASEQYV.

The J gene is TRBJ2-3, the V gene TRBV20-1; D might be TRBD1 or TRBD2, each matching 5 bases. Trimming stripped 8 bases from V and 3 bases from J, with 12 bases between. The CDR3 totals 12 residues. Germline-derived CDR1 and CDR2 are DFQATT and SNEGSKA (reference sequence). CDR3 in DNA: TGCAGTCGACGGGACGGGACAGATACGCAGTATTTT. Translated, it gives CSRRDGTDTQYF.

In the case of this clonotype: A read error may produce the germline difference seen at one junction end. The chain uses TRBV6-5 and TRBJ2-3; 8 positions match TRBD2. Germline CDR1 reads MNHEY; CDR2 reads SVGAGI. CDR3 length: 15 amino acids. CDR3: CASNPGVAGTDTRYF. The DNA for the CDR3 is TGTGCCAGCAACCCAGGAGTAGCGGGAACCGATACGCGGTATTTT.

The chain combines TRBV24-1 with TRBJ2-3, with D hard to call. This CDR3 spans 11 amino acids. CDR1 and CDR2 from the germline V gene are KGHDR and SFDVKD. V shed 6 bases and J shed 12 bases, with 12 bases lying between them. The CDR3 region has the DNA TGTGCCACCAGTATCACAGATATACAGTATTTT. Protein sequence: CATSITDIQYF.

On this clonotype: This may be a read error: a much more frequent sequence differs by one nucleotide. The J gene is TRBJ2-7, the V gene TRBV18; 12 bases are shared with TRBD2. The CDR3 is 15 residues long. CDR1 is KGHSH and CDR2 is LQKENI in the germline V gene. Written as DNA, the CDR3 is TGTGCCGGCTCATCCGCGACTAGCGGGAGAGGTGAGCAGTACTTC. This sequence encodes CAGSSATSGRGEQYF.

The CDR3 region is CASSSSSELASHNEQFF. Here the CDR3 DNA reads TGCGCCAGCAGCTCCTCCTCCGAACTAGCGTCGCACAATGAGCAGTTCTTC. J is TRBJ2-1 and V is TRBV5-1; 7 bases line up with TRBD2. Germline V lookup: CDR1 SGHRS, CDR2 YFSETQ. This CDR3 comprises 17 residues. V shed 3 bases, J shed 5 bases, and the junction held 14 bases outside the gene matches.

This chain links TRBV11-2 with TRBJ2-2; D uncertain. CDR3 size: 12 residues. Germline V lookup: CDR1 SGHAT, CDR2 FQNNGV. V lost 5 bases and J 10 bases, leaving 11 bases between the germline ends. The CDR3 nucleotides read TGTGCCAGCAGCGCGGAGTACGTGGAGCTGTTTTTT. It specifies CASSAEYVELFF.

The J gene is TRBJ1-2, the V gene TRBV29-1, with 7 bases lining up with TRBD1. From germline, CDR1 is SQVTM and CDR2 ANQGSEA. The CDR3 consists of 15 residues. CDR3: CNVAPRLQGTLGYTF. The CDR3 nucleotides read TGCAACGTGGCCCCCCGCCTACAGGGGACTCTTGGCTACACCTTC.

J is TRBJ2-7 and V is TRBV7-8; perhaps TRBD2 as D (5 bases). The germline V gene encodes CDR1 SGHVS and CDR2 FQNEAQ. This CDR3 contains 18 residues. Trimming removed 9 bases at V and 3 bases at J, with 30 bases between. The CDR3 protein is CASHRTPPGGRWNYEQYF. The CDR3 nucleotides are TGTGCCAGTCATCGAACACCACCCGGAGGCAGATGGAACTACGAGCAGTACTTC.

Note on this clonotype: One junction end does not reproduce the germline sequence, and a read error may be involved. The chain links TRBV24-1 to TRBJ2-5, with TRBD2 identical over 8 bases. Germline V CDR1 and CDR2: KGHDR, SFDVKD. The length of the CDR3 is 13 residues. In DNA form, the CDR3 reads TGTACCACCGTACTAGCGGCCCAAGAGACCCAGTACTTC. Translated: CTTVLAAQETQYF.

This clonotype is termed medium-sized (0.01 to 0.1%). V gene TRBV29-1 combines with J gene TRBJ2-1, with D maybe TRBD2 (5 bases). The CDR3 is 16 amino acids. V was pared by 4 bases and J by 4 bases, with 20 bases between. Germline lookup yields CDR1 SQVTM and CDR2 ANQGSEA. The CDR3 DNA follows: TGCAGCGTTGGGTACAGAGCGGCATCCGCATACAATGAGCAGTTCTTC. Translated: CSVGYRAASAYNEQFF.

A note on this clonotype: The junction does not match germline at one end; this may be a read error. The CDR3 is CGVQTGSNEQFF. CDR3 nucleotides: TGCGGCGTACAGACAGGGTCCAATGAGCAGTTCTTC. The chain carries TRBV29-1 and TRBJ2-1; 7 positions agree with TRBD1. The CDR3 is 12 amino acids. The germline V gene encodes CDR1 SQVTM and CDR2 ANQGSEA.

This clonotype was detected only once. Sequence at one end of the junction differs from germline and may be a read error. The V call is TRBV5-6, the J call TRBJ2-3; D unresolved. Germline lookup yields CDR1 SGHDT and CDR2 YYEEEE. The CDR3 consists of 16 residues. The CDR3 sequence is CASSMALGDSTDRQYF. The CDR3 nucleotides read TGTGCCAGTAGCATGGCGCTTGGAGATAGCACAGATAGGCAGTATTTT.

This clonotype was detected once. A junction end diverges from the germline sequence, so it may reflect a read error. The chain recombines TRBV29-1 with TRBJ2-3; maybe TRBD1 (6 bases). Germline V lookup: CDR1 SQVTM, CDR2 ANQGSEA. CDR3 size: 14 residues. CDR3 DNA: TGTAGCGCTTCCGGGACAAGGGCGTCAGATACGCAGTATTTT. Protein: CSASGTRASDTQYF.

This clonotype was seen repeatedly, ten times or more. Lacking the conserved final phenylalanine or tryptophan, this CDR3 likely reflects a read error. The limits of the CDR3 on the DNA are not certain, so only TCRdb's listed CDR3 is given. The genes are TRBV7-8 and TRBJ2-7. Germline V gene sequence: CDR1 SGHVS, CDR2 FQNEAQ. The CDR3 region is 13 residues in length, termini included. CDR3 protein: CASSFTSAYEQHI.

In regard to this clonotype: Germline and junction disagree at one end, which may indicate a read error. The chain is built from TRBV29-1 and TRBJ2-1; TRBD2 might be the D (5 bases). Germline V lookup: CDR1 SQVTM, CDR2 ANQGSEA. This CDR3 region has 13 residues. The chain's CDR3 is CSVVWVQSGEQFF. The CDR3 coding sequence is TGCAGCGTTGTCTGGGTCCAGAGCGGTGAGCAGTTCTTT.

A remark on this clonotype: This CDR3 is missing its conserved last phenylalanine or tryptophan, likely due to a read error. CDR3 residues: CASSYSPSGYQETQYS. In nucleotides, the CDR3 is TGTGCCAGCAGTTACTCCCCTAGCGGGTACCAAGAGACCCAGTACTCC. The chain couples TRBV6-6 to TRBJ2-5; 8 bases match TRBD2. Germline V gene lookup returns CDR1 MNHNY and CDR2 SVGAGI (reference sequence). The ends lost 0 bases at V and 0 bases at J; junction bases unmatched: 3. The length of the CDR3 is 16 residues.

This chain links TRBV6-6 with TRBJ2-7, with 11 bases identical to TRBD2. This CDR3 is 15 amino acids long. Trimming cost V 8 bases and J 7 bases; bases outside gene matches: 13. Germline V gene data show CDR1 as MNHNY and CDR2 as SVGAGI (reference sequence). This chain's CDR3 is CASGSTSGSSHEQYF. The CDR3 DNA reads TGTGCCAGCGGCTCAACTAGCGGGAGCTCCCATGAGCAGTACTTC.

On this clonotype: At one boundary the junction diverges from the germline segment, which might be a read error. The chain uses TRBV6-5 and TRBJ2-6, with 12 bases matching TRBD2. Germline V gives CDR1 MNHEY, CDR2 SVGAGI. The CDR3 spans 19 residues. The CDR3 spells CASNSSGTSGYSGANVLTF. Here the CDR3 DNA reads TGTGCCAGCAATTCATCCGGGACTAGCGGGTATTCTGGGGCCAACGTTCTGACTTTC.

In its sample, this clonotype was seen once. This may stem from a read error, because a much larger clone lies one nucleotide away. The chain employs TRBV11-1 and TRBJ2-4; 12 nucleotides match TRBD2. Germline CDR1 and CDR2: SGHAT and FQDESV (reference sequence). Trimming removed 8 bases from V and 1 base from J; junction bases left unmatched: 6. This CDR3 region has 16 residues. CDR3 sequence (DNA): TGTGCCAGCTTTCCCGGGACTAGCGGGGCCAAAAACATTCAGTACTTC. Translated: CASFPGTSGAKNIQYF.

V and J are TRBV28 and TRBJ1-2, with D possibly being TRBD1 (5 bases). The CDR3 covers 15 residues. The V end was cut by 10 bases, the J end by 2 bases, with 20 bases between. Germline V CDR1 and CDR2: MDHEN, SYDVKM. CDR3 loop: CAMPSESRGNYGYTF. CDR3 DNA: TGTGCCATGCCGTCGGAGTCAAGGGGCAACTATGGCTACACCTTC.

This chain connects TRBV29-1 to TRBJ2-7; possibly TRBD1 or TRBD2 for D (5 bases each). The J call is doubtful: the DNA matches TRBJ2-1 better. The CDR3 totals 16 residues. Germline loops: CDR1 SQVTM, CDR2 ANQGSEA. CDR3 DNA: TGCAGCGCAGTGACATCTGGGACCGGCACTCCCTACGAGCAGTTCTTC. Encoded protein: CSAVTSGTGTPYEQFF.

This clonotype qualifies as medium-sized. The CDR3 sequence: CASSYRPSNQPQHF. DNA of the CDR3: TGTGCCAGCAGTTACCGACCTAGCAATCAGCCCCAGCATTTT. This chain connects TRBV6-2 or TRBV6-3 to TRBJ1-5, with unresolved D. Per germline, CDR1 MNHEY and CDR2 SVGEGT. The CDR3 covers 14 residues. V was shortened by 2 bases and J by 0 bases, with 5 bases between the two germline ends.

In the case of this clonotype: No conserved phenylalanine or tryptophan is present at the end of the CDR3, so a read error is the likely explanation. V and J are TRBV6-1 and TRBJ1-1, with a possible D match to TRBD1 (5 bases). V lost 10 bases and J lost 0, with 18 bases in between. The CDR3 is 15 amino acids. From germline, CDR1 is MNHNS and CDR2 SASEGT. The CDR3 loop is CAITPPRGVNTEAFI. Here the CDR3 DNA reads TGTGCCATCACCCCACCCCGGGGCGTGAACACTGAAGCTTTCATT.

The V gene is TRBV11-1, the J gene TRBJ2-3; 9 bases are a match to TRBD1. The CDR3 spans 15 residues. Germline V gene sequence: CDR1 SGHAT, CDR2 FQDESV (reference sequence). V was clipped by 10 bases and J by 3 bases; unmatched bases: 11. CDR3 sequence: CANTPGQGLTDTQYF. The CDR3 coding sequence is TGTGCCAACACCCCGGGACAGGGATTAACAGATACGCAGTATTTT.

Of note for this clonotype: Without the conserved terminal phenylalanine or tryptophan, this CDR3 likely stems from a read error. The gene calls are TRBV5-4 and TRBJ2-3; tentative D call: TRBD2 (6 bases). Trimming cost V 3 bases and J 8 bases, with 7 bases left between them. Germline-derived CDR1 and CDR2 are SGHNT and YYREEE (reference sequence). The CDR3 has 11 residues. This CDR3 is CASSSEGTQYY. CDR3 DNA sequence: TGTGCCAGCAGCTCGGAGGGTACGCAGTATTAT.

The gene calls are TRBV5-4 and TRBJ2-3; D perhaps matches TRBD2 (6 bases). Germline assignment: CDR1 SGHNT and CDR2 YYREEE (reference sequence). The V gene lost 1 base and the J gene lost 2 bases, with 14 bases spanning the gap. The CDR3 is 16 residues long. The CDR3 reads CASSLPAGGSTDTQYF. CDR3 DNA sequence: TGTGCCAGCAGCTTGCCCGCAGGAGGGTCCACAGATACGCAGTATTTT.

Comment on this clonotype: With a much larger clone just one base away, this may be a read error. The chain recombines TRBV20-1 with TRBJ2-4, with D perhaps given as TRBD1 or TRBD2 (5 bases each). This CDR3 spans 14 amino acids. Trimming removed 2 bases at V and 11 bases at J, with 19 bases between. CDR1 is DFQATT, CDR2 SNEGSKA, per germline (reference sequence). CDR3 loop: CSARTGANPRVQYF. CDR3 in DNA: TGCAGTGCTAGAACCGGGGCCAACCCACGGGTTCAGTACTTC.

This clonotype showed up just a few times. The junction shows a germline mismatch at one end, possibly a read error. V is TRBV7-8 and J is TRBJ2-5; no clear D. The CDR3 has 11 residues. Germline V gene data show CDR1 as SGHVS and CDR2 as FQNEAQ. The CDR3 sequence: CTSSPRETQYF. The CDR3 nucleotides are TGTACCAGCAGCCCCCGGGAGACCCAGTACTTC.

A word on this clonotype: The CDR3 does not close with the conserved phenylalanine or tryptophan, likely indicating a read error. The limits of the CDR3 on the DNA are not certain, so only TCRdb's listed CDR3 is given. V usage is TRBV24-1 and J usage is TRBJ2-7. Germline CDR1 is KGHDR and CDR2 is SFDVKD. The CDR3 is made up of 13 amino acids, end residues included. CDR3 in amino acids: CATSNAASYEQHL.

As regards this clonotype: The junction departs from the called germline gene at one end, perhaps through a read error. V gene TRBV30 combines with J gene TRBJ2-2, with D maybe TRBD1 (6 bases). The V gene's germline CDR1 is GTSNPN and CDR2 SVGIG (reference sequence). This CDR3 spans 15 amino acids. The CDR3 coding sequence is TGTGCCTGGGGTGTACTAGGGGGAGACACCGGGGAGCTGTTTTTT. Translated: CAWGVLGGDTGELFF.

This clonotype came up many times. The CDR3 nucleotides are TGCGCCAGCAGCCCTCTTAGCGGGATTCACAATGAGCAGTTCTTC. Amino acids: CASSPLSGIHNEQFF. The chain combines TRBV4-1 with TRBJ2-1; 8 nucleotides align to TRBD2. Trimming cost V 4 bases and J 5 bases; bases outside gene matches: 7. There are 15 residues in the CDR3. The V gene's germline CDR1 is MGHRA and CDR2 YSYEKL.